Below, 8 T cell receptor beta chains from the same sample are listed, as sequenced in a study of shared clonotypes between healthy human individuals. The protocol was immunoSEQ multiplex PCR, while the TCRdb copy is restricted to in-frame clones and leaves out a portion. This table holds millions of clones, approximately 90% found once. Material: naive CD4+ T cells sorted from blood. Described subset: CD45RA+ positively selected. The receptors here all came from a man between 18 and 35 years old in good health.

The rearrangement uses TRBV2 and TRBJ2-5, with TRBD1 identical over 7 bases. The CDR3 consists of 13 residues. J gave up 4 bases and V 5 bases, and 4 bases lay outside the gene matches. In germline, CDR1 is SNHLY, CDR2 FYNNEI. CDR3 residues: CASSQHRGETQYF. As DNA, the CDR3 is TGTGCCAGCAGTCAACACAGGGGAGAGACCCAGTACTTC.

The rearrangement joins TRBV30 to TRBJ2-7, with D tentatively TRBD2 (5 bases). The CDR3 is made up of 12 amino acids. V lost 8 bases, J lost 7 bases, and 18 bases lay in between. The germline gives CDR1 GTSNPN, CDR2 SVGIG (reference sequence). The CDR3 region has the DNA TGTGCCGTTGGACTCGCACGGGGAGAGCAGTACTTC. Residues: CAVGLARGEQYF.

Worth noting for this clone: Distinct nucleotide sequences in the sample also encode this CDR3. V gene TRBV20-1 combines with J gene TRBJ1-1; maybe TRBD1 (5 bases). The CDR3 runs to 11 residues. From germline, CDR1 is DFQATT and CDR2 SNEGSKA (reference sequence). V was clipped by 2 bases and J by 8 bases, with 9 bases between them. The CDR3 nucleotides are TGCAGTGCTAGAAGGCAGGGAGAAGCTTTCTTT. Translation: CSARRQGEAFF.

The genes are TRBV21-1 and TRBJ1-1. TRBV21-1 is given as a pseudogene. The CDR3 is made up of 14 amino acids. The CDR3 DNA reads as TGTGCCAGCAGCAAAGAGGCTAGCTCCACTGAAGCTTTCTTT. This encodes CASSKEASSTEAFF.

In its sample, this clone was seen a few times. The V and J genes are TRBV1 and TRBJ1-4. TRBV1 is a pseudogene segment. The CDR3 has 16 residues. Written as DNA, the CDR3 is TGCACCAGCAGCCAAGTAGAGGACGGAACTAATGAAAAACTGTTTTTT. Its translation: CTSSQVEDGTNEKLFF.

Remarks on this clone: Other DNA sequences from this sample encode an identical CDR3 as well. The chain employs TRBV7-2 and TRBJ2-5; no firm D call. The CDR3 loop spans 12 amino acids. Germline assignment: CDR1 SGHTA and CDR2 FQGNSA. Trimming took 2 bases from V and 4 from J, leaving 5 bases between them. CDR3 protein: CASSLLRETQYF. CDR3 nucleotides: TGTGCCAGCAGCTTACTACGAGAGACCCAGTACTTC.

Turning to this clone: Other DNA sequences from this sample encode an identical CDR3 as well. V usage is TRBV20-1 and J usage is TRBJ2-3, with no clear D. The CDR3 loop spans 11 amino acids. The ends were cut back, 3 bases at V and 4 bases at J, with 5 bases in the middle. Germline CDR1 and CDR2: DFQATT and SNEGSKA (reference sequence). The CDR3, as DNA: TGCAGTGCTAGGGGATCAGATACGCAGTATTTT. Its protein is CSARGSDTQYF.

The CDR3 loop reads CASSSTRQGASGYTF. CDR3 bases: TGTGCCAGCAGCTCCACCCGACAGGGGGCCAGTGGCTACACCTTC. The chain carries TRBV7-9 and TRBJ1-2; 10 bases agree with TRBD1. V lost 4 bases and J lost 7; bases outside the gene matches: 9. The V gene's germline CDR1 is SEHNR and CDR2 FQNEAQ (reference sequence). CDR3 length equals 15 residues.